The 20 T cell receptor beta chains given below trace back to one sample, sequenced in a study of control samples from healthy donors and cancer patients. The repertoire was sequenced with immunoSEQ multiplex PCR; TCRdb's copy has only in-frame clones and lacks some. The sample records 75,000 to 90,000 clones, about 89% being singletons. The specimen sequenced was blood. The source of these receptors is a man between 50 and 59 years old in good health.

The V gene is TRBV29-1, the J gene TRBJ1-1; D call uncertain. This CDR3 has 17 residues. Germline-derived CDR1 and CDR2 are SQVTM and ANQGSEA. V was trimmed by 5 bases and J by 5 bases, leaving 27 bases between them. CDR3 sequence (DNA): TGCAGCGTTTCCACCGACGCGGGTGTTATCGAAGGGACTGAAGCTTTCTTT. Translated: CSVSTDAGVIEGTEAFF.

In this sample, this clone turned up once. CDR3 protein: CASSQEWQGNHEQYF. In nucleotides, the CDR3 is TGTGCCAGCAGCCAAGAGTGGCAGGGTAACCACGAGCAGTACTTC. This chain uses TRBV4-2 with TRBJ2-7, with a tentative D call TRBD1 (5 bases). V dropped 0 bases and J dropped 5 bases, with 14 bases sitting between them. The germline V gene encodes CDR1 LGHNA and CDR2 YNFKEQ. The CDR3 is 15 residues long.

The CDR3 region is CASRIGQGSEYF. The CDR3 nucleotides read TGTGCCAGCAGAATCGGACAGGGGTCGGAGTATTTT. The chain links TRBV12-3 or TRBV12-4 to TRBJ2-3; 9 bases match TRBD1. CDR3 length: 12 residues. Losses at the gene ends were 6 bases for V and 13 bases for J; bases not matched to a gene: 8.

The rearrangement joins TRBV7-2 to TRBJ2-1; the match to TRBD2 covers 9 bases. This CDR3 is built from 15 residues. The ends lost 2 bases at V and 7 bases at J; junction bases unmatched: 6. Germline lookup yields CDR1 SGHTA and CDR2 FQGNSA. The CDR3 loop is CASSLKPSGVNEQFF. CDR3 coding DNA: TGTGCCAGCAGCTTAAAGCCTAGCGGGGTGAATGAGCAGTTCTTC.

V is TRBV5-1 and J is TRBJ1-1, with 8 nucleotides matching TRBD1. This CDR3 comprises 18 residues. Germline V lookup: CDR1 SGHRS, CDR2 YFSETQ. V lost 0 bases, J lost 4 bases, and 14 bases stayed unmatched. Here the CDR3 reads CASSLGGWTGSFGTEAFF. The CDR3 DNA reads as TGCGCCAGCAGCTTGGGCGGGTGGACAGGGTCTTTTGGCACTGAAGCTTTCTTT.

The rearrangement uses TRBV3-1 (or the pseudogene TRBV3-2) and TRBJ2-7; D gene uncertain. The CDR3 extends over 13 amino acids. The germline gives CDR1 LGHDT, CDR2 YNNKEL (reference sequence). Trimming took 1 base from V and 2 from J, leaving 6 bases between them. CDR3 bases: TGTGCCAGCAGCCAAGGTTTGGCCTACGAGCAGTACTTC. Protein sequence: CASSQGLAYEQYF.

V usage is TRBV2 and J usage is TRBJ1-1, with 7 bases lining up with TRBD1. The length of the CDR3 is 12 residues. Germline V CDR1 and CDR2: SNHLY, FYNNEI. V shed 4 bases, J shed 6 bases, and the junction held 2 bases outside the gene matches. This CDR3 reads CASSGQGPEAFF. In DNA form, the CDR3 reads TGTGCCAGCAGTGGACAGGGCCCTGAAGCTTTCTTT.

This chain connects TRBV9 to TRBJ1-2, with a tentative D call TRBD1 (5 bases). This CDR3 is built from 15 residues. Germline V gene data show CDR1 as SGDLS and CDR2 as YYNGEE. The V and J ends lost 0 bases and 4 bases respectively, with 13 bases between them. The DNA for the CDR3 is TGTGCCAGCAGCGTAGAGGGGAGTACAGCCTATGGCTACACCTTC. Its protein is CASSVEGSTAYGYTF. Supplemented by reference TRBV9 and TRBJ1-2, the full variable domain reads DSGVTQTPKHLITATGQRVTLRCSPRSGDLSVYWYQQSLDQGLQFLIQYYNGEERAKGNILERFSAQQFPDLHSELNLSSLELGDSALYFCASSVEGSTAYGYTFGSGTRLTVV.

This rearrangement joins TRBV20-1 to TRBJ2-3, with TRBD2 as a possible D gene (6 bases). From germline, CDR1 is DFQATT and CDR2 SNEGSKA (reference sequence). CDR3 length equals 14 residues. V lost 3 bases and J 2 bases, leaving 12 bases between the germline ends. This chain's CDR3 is CSASPDYTTDTQYF. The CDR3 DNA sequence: TGCAGTGCTAGTCCGGACTACACCACAGATACGCAGTATTTT.

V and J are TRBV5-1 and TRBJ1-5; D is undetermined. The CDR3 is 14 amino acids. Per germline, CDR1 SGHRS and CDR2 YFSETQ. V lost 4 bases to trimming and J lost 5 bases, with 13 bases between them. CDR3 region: CASSPGGVDQPQHF. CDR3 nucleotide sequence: TGCGCCAGCAGCCCTGGTGGGGTGGATCAGCCCCAGCATTTT.

The CDR3 sequence is CASSIQGREQYF. DNA of the CDR3: TGTGCCAGCAGCATCCAGGGGCGGGAGCAGTACTTC. The rearrangement links TRBV5-6 to TRBJ2-7; possibly TRBD1 for D (6 bases). Germline V gene sequence: CDR1 SGHDT, CDR2 YYEEEE. Trimming cost V 4 bases and J 7 bases, with 12 bases left between them. The CDR3 length is 12 residues.

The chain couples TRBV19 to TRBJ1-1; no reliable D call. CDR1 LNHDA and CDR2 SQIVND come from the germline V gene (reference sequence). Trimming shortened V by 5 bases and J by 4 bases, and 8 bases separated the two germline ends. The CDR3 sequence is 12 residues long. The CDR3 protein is CASSLTATEAFF. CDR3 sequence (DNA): TGTGCCAGTAGTTTGACGGCCACTGAAGCTTTCTTT.

CDR3: CASSLSDSTDTQYF. The CDR3 DNA reads TGTGCCAGCAGTTTATCGGACAGCACAGATACGCAGTATTTT. The chain has TRBV27 and TRBJ2-3; the D is unclear. Germline V gene sequence: CDR1 MNHEY, CDR2 SMNVEV (reference sequence). The CDR3 has 14 residues. The V and J ends lost 0 bases and 0 bases respectively, with 4 bases between them.

CDR3 sequence: CASSLRDRVAREQFF. Written as DNA, the CDR3 is TGTGCCAGCAGTTTAAGGGACAGGGTGGCGAGAGAGCAGTTCTTC. This chain joins TRBV27 and TRBJ2-1, with 9 positions matching TRBD1. The CDR3 loop spans 15 amino acids. Germline CDR1 reads MNHEY; CDR2 reads SMNVEV (reference sequence). V shed 2 bases, J shed 10 bases, and the junction held 9 bases outside the gene matches.

The chain's CDR3 is CASNRMAADTQYF. DNA of the CDR3: TGTGCCAGCAACCGGATGGCGGCAGATACGCAGTATTTT. The chain joins TRBV12-3 or TRBV12-4 to TRBJ2-3; no clear D. The CDR3 is 13 residues long. V was cut by 7 bases and J by 4 bases, with 12 bases left in between.

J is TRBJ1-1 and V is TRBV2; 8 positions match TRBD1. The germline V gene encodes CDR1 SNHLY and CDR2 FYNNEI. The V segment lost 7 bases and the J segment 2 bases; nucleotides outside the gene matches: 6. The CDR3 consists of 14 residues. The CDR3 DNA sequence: TGTGCCAGCACTTCACAGGGGGGAAACACTGAAGCTTTCTTT. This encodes CASTSQGGNTEAFF.

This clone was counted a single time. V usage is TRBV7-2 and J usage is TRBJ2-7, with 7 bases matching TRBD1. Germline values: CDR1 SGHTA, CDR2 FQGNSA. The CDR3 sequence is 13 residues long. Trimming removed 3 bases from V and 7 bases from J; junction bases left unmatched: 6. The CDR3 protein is CASSFRAGGEQYF. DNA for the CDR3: TGTGCCAGCAGCTTCCGGGCAGGGGGAGAGCAGTACTTC.

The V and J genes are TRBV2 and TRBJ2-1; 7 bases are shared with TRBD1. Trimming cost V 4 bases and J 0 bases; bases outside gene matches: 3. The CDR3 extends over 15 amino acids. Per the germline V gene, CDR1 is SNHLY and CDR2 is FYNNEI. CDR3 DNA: TGTGCCAGCAGTGCCTGGGACAGCTCCTACAATGAGCAGTTCTTC. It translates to CASSAWDSSYNEQFF. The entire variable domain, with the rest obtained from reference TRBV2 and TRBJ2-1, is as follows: EPEVTQTPSHQVTQMGQEVILRCVPISNHLYFYWYRQILGQKVEFLVSFYNNEISEKSEIFDDQFSVERPDGSNFTLKIRSTKLEDSAMYFCASSAWDSSYNEQFFGPGTRLTVL.

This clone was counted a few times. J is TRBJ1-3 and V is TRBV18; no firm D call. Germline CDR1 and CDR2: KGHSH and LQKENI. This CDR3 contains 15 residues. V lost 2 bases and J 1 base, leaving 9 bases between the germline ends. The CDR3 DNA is TGTGCCAGCTCACCAAGTTCGGTTTCTGGAAACACCATATATTTT. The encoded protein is CASSPSSVSGNTIYF.

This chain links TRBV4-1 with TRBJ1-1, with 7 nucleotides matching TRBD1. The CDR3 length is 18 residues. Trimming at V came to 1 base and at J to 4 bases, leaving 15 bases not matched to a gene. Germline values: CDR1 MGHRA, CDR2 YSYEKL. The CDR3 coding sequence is TGCGCCAGCAGCCAAGGCGCGCAGGGGGTGGGCGCCTTCACTGAAGCTTTCTTT. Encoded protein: CASSQGAQGVGAFTEAFF.